This TCR beta chain originates from a study of T cells in Graves' hyperthyroidism and ophthalmopathy. In this sample, this clonotype turned up many times. The V gene's germline CDR1 is MDHEN and CDR2 SYDVKM. The CDR3 spans 12 residues. Trimming removed 6 bases from V and 6 bases from J, with 12 bases in between. The TCR beta CDR3 regions underwent amplification using RNA transcripts as the source. HTBI primers drove first-round RT-PCR of the TCR CDR3. MiXCR, applied by TCRdb to the multiplex PCR reads, yields one record per CDR3 protein. Of around 450,000 distinct CDR3 sequences listed, about an eighth are singletons. Cells are PBMCs isolated from about 10 ml of fresh blood.

The V gene is TRBV28, the J gene TRBJ2-7; D perhaps matches TRBD1 (6 bases). The TCR sequence derives from a woman between 18 and 30 years old with Graves' hyperthyroidism. The material sequenced was blood. For the CDR3, the DNA is TGTGCCAGCAGCACATTACAGGGCGAGCAGTACTTC. Translating gives CASSTLQGEQYF.